These 4 T cell receptor beta chains were all obtained from the same sample, sequenced in a study of identical twins. TCRdb ran MiXCR on the 5' RACE reads and lists one entry per CDR3 protein. The sample has approximately 1.8 million distinct CDR3 sequences; 25% to 35% are singletons. Sequenced sample: cord blood. The receptor set was obtained from a newborn girl in good health.

This clonotype was counted a few times. The V and J genes are TRBV3-1 and TRBJ2-5; maybe TRBD1 (6 bases). V lost 5 bases to trimming and J lost 3 bases, with 16 bases between them. The germline V gene encodes CDR1 LGHDT and CDR2 YNNKEL (reference sequence). The CDR3 has 15 residues. The chain's CDR3 is CASSGFHRAEETQYF. For the CDR3, the DNA is TGTGCCAGCAGCGGGTTCCACAGGGCGGAAGAGACCCAGTACTTC.

This clonotype was counted between two and nine times. The chain recombines TRBV29-1 with TRBJ2-5, with D unresolved. V lost 3 bases and J 2 bases, leaving 10 bases between the germline ends. Per germline, CDR1 SQVTM and CDR2 ANQGSEA. The CDR3 is 13 amino acids. DNA for the CDR3: TGCAGCGTTGACTACGGAAAACAAGAGACCCAGTACTTC. Amino acids: CSVDYGKQETQYF.

In its sample, this clonotype was seen a few times. This rearrangement joins TRBV12-3 or TRBV12-4 to TRBJ1-5; no reliable D call. The ends were cut back, 3 bases at V and 1 base at J, with 10 bases in the middle. The CDR3 contains 15 residues. The CDR3 coding sequence is TGTGCCAGCAGTTTTTCCCGACGGAGCAATCAGCCCCAGCATTTT. Amino acid sequence: CASSFSRRSNQPQHF.

V usage is TRBV4-1 and J usage is TRBJ2-1, with D perhaps TRBD1 (6 bases). The end of the DNA is better explained by TRBJ2-7, so the J call may be wrong. This CDR3 is built from 18 residues. CDR1 and CDR2 from the germline V gene are MGHRA and YSYEKL. The CDR3 sequence is CASSQDRMRSGAYNEQYF. In DNA, the CDR3 is TGCGCCAGCAGCCAAGATCGGATGCGGTCAGGGGCCTACAATGAGCAGTACTTC.